This TCR beta chain was obtained from a study of cytomegalovirus exposure and HLA in healthy donors. Study-wide context: An analysis done earlier identified about 100 million unique TCR beta sequences from about 180 million T cells. General study points: Presence/absence comparisons presumed near-even sequencing depth among donors. After further analysis at a later stage, roughly 16,000 TCR beta sequences were associated with HLA alleles at 0.05 false discovery rate. For TCR beta chains, V- and J-gene trimming was later linked to a missense DCLRE1C variant.

In regard to this clone: Its antigen is unidentified.

This CDR3 has 14 residues. V lost 7 bases and J 1 base, leaving 14 bases between the germline ends. From germline, CDR1 is SGHNT and CDR2 YYREEE (reference sequence). Primers included in the PCR were 60 Vbeta and 13 Jbeta primers. Method: immunoSEQ multiplex PCR; TCRdb's copy keeps in-frame clones and lacks some. This sample carries about 140,000 clones, with about 2.3% going to the ten biggest clones. The sequence was obtained from a woman between 18 and 29 years old in good health and CMV-seronegative. The chain is built from TRBV5-4 and TRBJ1-2; D gene ambiguous. Sequencing used PBMCs. The CDR3 region is CASRLIGSNYGYTF. The CDR3, as DNA: TGTGCCAGCCGTTTAATCGGGAGTAACTATGGCTACACCTTC.